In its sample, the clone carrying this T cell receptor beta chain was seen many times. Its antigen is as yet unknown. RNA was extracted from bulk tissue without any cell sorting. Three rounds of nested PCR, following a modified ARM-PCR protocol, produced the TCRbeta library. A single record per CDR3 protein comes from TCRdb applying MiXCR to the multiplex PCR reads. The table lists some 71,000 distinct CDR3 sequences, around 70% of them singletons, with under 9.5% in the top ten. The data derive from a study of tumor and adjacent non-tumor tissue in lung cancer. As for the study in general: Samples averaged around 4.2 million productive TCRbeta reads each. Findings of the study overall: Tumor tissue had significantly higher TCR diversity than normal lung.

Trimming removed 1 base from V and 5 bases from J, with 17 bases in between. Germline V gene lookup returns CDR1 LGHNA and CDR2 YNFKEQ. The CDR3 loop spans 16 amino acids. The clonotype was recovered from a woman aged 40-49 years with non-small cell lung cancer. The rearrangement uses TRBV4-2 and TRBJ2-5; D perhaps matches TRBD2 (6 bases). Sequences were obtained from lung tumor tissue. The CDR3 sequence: CASSQGEARGWETQYF. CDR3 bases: TGTGCCAGCAGCCAAGGGGAGGCGCGCGGTTGGGAGACCCAGTACTTC.